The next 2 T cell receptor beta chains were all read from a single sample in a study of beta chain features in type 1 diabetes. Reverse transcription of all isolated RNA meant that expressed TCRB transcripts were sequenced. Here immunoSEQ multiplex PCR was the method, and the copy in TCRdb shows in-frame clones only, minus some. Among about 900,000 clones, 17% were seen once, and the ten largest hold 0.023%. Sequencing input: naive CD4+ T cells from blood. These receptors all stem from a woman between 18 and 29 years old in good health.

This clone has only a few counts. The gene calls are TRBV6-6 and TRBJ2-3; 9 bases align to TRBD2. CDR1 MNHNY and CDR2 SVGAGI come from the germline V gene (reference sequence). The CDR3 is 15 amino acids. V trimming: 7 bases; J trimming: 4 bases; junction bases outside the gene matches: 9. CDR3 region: CASNPIAGVADTQYF. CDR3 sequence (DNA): TGTGCCAGCAATCCAATAGCGGGAGTCGCAGATACGCAGTATTTT.

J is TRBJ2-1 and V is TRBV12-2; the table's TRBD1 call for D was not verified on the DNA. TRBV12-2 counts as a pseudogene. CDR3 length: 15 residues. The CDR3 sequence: CASRLGQFSYNEQFF. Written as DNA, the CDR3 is TGTGCAAGTCGCTTAGGTCAATTCTCCTACAATGAGCAGTTCTTC.